This T cell receptor (beta chain) emerged from a study of regulatory T cells in long-lasting Graves disease. Overall study findings and caveats: There was favoring of TRBV28, TRBJ1-2 and TRBJ2-5 in persistent disease.

Time point noted: newly diagnosed GD, antithyroid drugs for less than 3 months. Scientists built the TCR library using RNA that was extracted from PBMCs. For this clonotype: No antigen is known for it.

For TCR beta, libraries came from iRepertoire HTBI primers and Arm-PCR of CDR3 regions. Each CDR3 protein gets one entry after TCRdb re-called the multiplex PCR reads with MiXCR. Of approximately 350,000 distinct CDR3 sequences detected, about 16% appear once; the ten largest clones hold 20%. The CDR3 length is 17 residues. The germline gives CDR1 MNHEY, CDR2 SVGEGT. V was clipped by 4 bases and J by 5 bases; unmatched bases: 11. These data were also filed under a second study, of T cells in Graves' hyperthyroidism and ophthalmopathy. As that study records: Uncontrolled infections, other autoimmune diseases, pregnancy or lactation led to exclusion of patients. The model forecast ophthalmopathy, anticipating it by a median around 6.4 months before onset.

V is TRBV6-2 or TRBV6-3 and J is TRBJ1-1; 12 bases are a match to TRBD1. The sequencing used peripheral blood mononuclear cells (PBMCs), collected at new diagnosis, from a patient treated with antithyroid drugs. The TCR was taken from a woman aged 18-29 years with Graves disease. The CDR3 DNA follows: TGTGCCAGCAGTTCCTTAGGGACAGGGGGCCTTATAACTGAAGCTTTCTTT. It yields the protein CASSSLGTGGLITEAFF.